These 20 T cell receptor beta chains came from one sample sequenced in a study of cytomegalovirus exposure and HLA in healthy donors. The PCR made use of 60 Vbeta and 13 Jbeta primers. Data came from immunoSEQ multiplex PCR; TCRdb stores just in-frame clones and leaves some out. In the table there are 200,000 or so clones, around 77% of which are singletons. Sequenced sample: PBMCs. The source is a woman in her twenties or thirties in good health and CMV-seronegative.

This clone was seen a few times. V usage is TRBV7-3 and J usage is TRBJ2-7, with 9 bases that match TRBD1. Per the germline V gene, CDR1 is SGHTA and CDR2 is FQGTGA. CDR3 size: 13 residues. The ends lost 4 bases at V and 6 bases at J; junction bases unmatched: 4. The CDR3 DNA reads TGTGCCAGCAGCTCCACAGGGGGCGGCGAGCAGTACTTC. Protein product: CASSSTGGGEQYF.

The rearrangement uses TRBV30 and TRBJ2-5; D unclear. In germline, CDR1 is GTSNPN, CDR2 SVGIG (reference sequence). V gave up 2 bases and J gave up 0 bases, with 4 bases separating them. CDR3 length: 12 residues. CDR3 nucleotides: TGTGCCTGGAGTCGGTACCAAGAGACCCAGTACTTC. Protein product: CAWSRYQETQYF.

Only a few counts were recorded for this clone. The chain uses TRBV6-1 and TRBJ1-5; 8 positions agree with TRBD1. With V trimmed by 6 bases and J by 2 bases, 3 bases remained unmatched. This CDR3 has 14 residues. Germline CDR1 MNHNS, CDR2 SASEGT. CDR3 sequence: CASRETGGNQPQHF. CDR3 nucleotide sequence: TGTGCCAGCAGAGAGACAGGGGGCAATCAGCCCCAGCATTTT.

A single count supports this clone. The genes are TRBV10-2 and TRBJ2-3, with D perhaps TRBD2 (7 bases). Germline CDR1 WSHSY, CDR2 SAAADI. Trimming removed 2 bases from V and 2 bases from J, with 17 bases in between. The CDR3 totals 17 residues. The CDR3 nucleotides are TGCGCCAGCAGTGAGCCGACTAGCAGGGGCTTCACAGATACGCAGTATTTT. Its translation: CASSEPTSRGFTDTQYF.

The V gene is TRBV28, the J gene TRBJ1-4; TRBD1 matches 8 bases. Per the germline V gene, CDR1 is MDHEN and CDR2 is SYDVKM. The CDR3 extends over 17 amino acids. The trim removed 2 bases at V and 5 bases at J, leaving 10 bases unmatched. The CDR3 coding sequence is TGTGCCAGCAGTTTACCGACGACGGACAGGGCCAATGAAAAACTGTTTTTT. Translated: CASSLPTTDRANEKLFF.

This clone was seen a handful of times. The chain has TRBV11-2 and TRBJ2-1; 11 positions agree with TRBD2. The CDR3 extends over 16 amino acids. Looked up from germline, CDR1 is SGHAT and CDR2 is FQNNGV. The junction had 9 bases not matched to a gene; V was cut back by 3 bases and J by 8 bases. CDR3 in DNA: TGTGCCAGCAGCTTCTCGCTAGCGGGAGGCAGAGATGAGCAGTTCTTC. Translation gives CASSFSLAGGRDEQFF.

This chain joins TRBV5-1 and TRBJ2-5; no definite D call. V dropped 0 bases and J dropped 5 bases, with 14 bases sitting between them. There are 15 residues in the CDR3. CDR1 is SGHRS and CDR2 is YFSETQ in the germline V gene. The CDR3 region has the DNA TGCGCCAGCAGCTTGGCGAGCGACTCTTGGGAGACCCAGTACTTC. Its translation is CASSLASDSWETQYF. Drawing the rest from reference TRBV5-1 and TRBJ2-5, the complete variable domain is KAGVTQTPRYLIKTRGQQVTLSCSPISGHRSVSWYQQTPGQGLQFLFEYFSETQRNKGNFPGRFSGRQFSNSRSEMNVSTLELGDSALYLCASSLASDSWETQYFGPGTRLLVL.

The rearrangement links TRBV2 to TRBJ1-1; unclear D gene. The ends were cut back, 7 bases at V and 3 bases at J, with 15 bases in the middle. The CDR3 loop spans 14 amino acids. CDR1 and CDR2 (germline): SNHLY, FYNNEI. The CDR3 here is CASTSEGADTEAFF. For the CDR3, the DNA is TGTGCCAGCACCTCGGAAGGCGCGGACACTGAAGCTTTCTTT.

This clone showed up just a few times. The chain carries TRBV7-2 and TRBJ1-2; D possibly corresponds to TRBD1 (5 bases). The CDR3 consists of 14 residues. Per the germline V gene, CDR1 is SGHTA and CDR2 is FQGNSA. V was clipped by 2 bases and J by 5 bases, with 12 bases between them. In DNA, the CDR3 is TGTGCCAGCAGCTTAACAGGAGCTATTTATGGCTACACCTTC. Translated: CASSLTGAIYGYTF. The entire variable domain, with the rest obtained from reference TRBV7-2 and TRBJ1-2, is as follows: GAGVSQSPSNKVTEKGKDVELRCDPISGHTALYWYRQSLGQGLEFLIYFQGNSAPDKSGLPSDRFSAERTGGSVSTLTIQRTQQEDSAVYLCASSLTGAIYGYTFGSGTRLTVV.

CDR3 in DNA: TGTGCCTGGAGTGCGATGTCGGGGGGGTCCTATAATTCACCCCTCCACTTT. It encodes CAWSAMSGGSYNSPLHF. The chain uses TRBV30 and TRBJ1-6, with TRBD1 as a possible D gene (5 bases). The germline CDR1 and CDR2 sequences are GTSNPN and SVGIG (reference sequence). This CDR3 spans 17 amino acids. Trimming cost V 1 base and J 1 base, with 14 bases left between them.

This sequence joins TRBV27 and TRBJ2-7; 7 nucleotides agree with TRBD1. The CDR3 covers 15 residues. The germline V gene encodes CDR1 MNHEY and CDR2 SMNVEV (reference sequence). The J segment lost 0 bases and the V segment lost 7 bases, leaving 9 bases of the junction unmatched. The CDR3: CASTSKGQYSYEQYF. The CDR3 coding sequence is TGTGCCAGCACTTCGAAGGGACAGTACTCCTACGAGCAGTACTTC.

The chain is built from TRBV28 and TRBJ1-2; D is possibly TRBD1 (6 bases). This CDR3 is 12 amino acids long. Trimming removed 10 bases from V and 8 bases from J, with 17 bases in between. Germline CDR1 is MDHEN and CDR2 is SYDVKM. CDR3: CATLGGGNGYTF. The CDR3 DNA sequence: TGTGCCACTCTCGGGGGGGGCAACGGCTACACCTTC.

This rearrangement joins TRBV7-2 to TRBJ2-5; 10 nucleotides align to TRBD2. The germline V gene has CDR1 SGHTA and CDR2 FQGNSA. The V and J ends lost 5 bases and 4 bases, in that order; junction bases with no gene match: 10. This CDR3 is 16 amino acids long. The chain's CDR3 is CASSPQREGRRETQYF. The DNA for the CDR3 is TGTGCCAGCAGCCCCCAGCGGGAGGGCCGGAGAGAGACCCAGTACTTC.

The rearrangement uses TRBV6-1 and TRBJ2-7; possibly TRBD2 for D (6 bases). Per germline, CDR1 MNHNS and CDR2 SASEGT. This CDR3 has 12 amino acids. The V end lost 7 bases, the J end lost 9 bases, and 16 bases lay between the germline ends. The CDR3 sequence: CASTSLAQGQYF. CDR3 DNA: TGTGCCAGCACCTCACTAGCACAAGGGCAGTACTTC.

This clone has a handful of counts. V is TRBV4-1 and J is TRBJ1-5; D not certain. Germline CDR1 and CDR2: MGHRA and YSYEKL. The CDR3 sequence is 17 residues long. The V end was cut by 0 bases, the J end by 10 bases, with 22 bases between. CDR3 amino acids: CASSQDPSIFSGGPQHF. CDR3 in DNA: TGCGCCAGCAGCCAAGATCCTTCCATATTCTCCGGAGGACCCCAGCATTTT.

This chain joins TRBV21-1 and TRBJ2-3; TRBD1 is the table's D call, not checked against the DNA. TRBV21-1 is a pseudogene segment. The CDR3 sequence is 16 residues long. The CDR3 here is CASSKGNRDCGDTQYF. In nucleotides, the CDR3 is TGTGCCAGCAGCAAGGGGAACAGGGATTGTGGAGATACGCAGTATTTT.

This rearrangement joins TRBV10-3 to TRBJ1-1; D may be TRBD1 (6 bases). Trimming shortened V by 8 bases and J by 5 bases, and 18 bases separated the two germline ends. CDR1 and CDR2 from the germline V gene are ENHRY and SYGVKD. The CDR3 extends over 14 amino acids. The CDR3 sequence is CAIGRNRERTEAFF. Here the CDR3 DNA reads TGTGCCATCGGTCGGAACAGGGAAAGAACTGAAGCTTTCTTT.

This sequence joins TRBV6-5 and TRBJ2-2, with a possible D match to TRBD1 (6 bases). CDR3 length equals 14 residues. The V end lost 2 bases, the J end lost 6 bases, and 10 bases lay between the germline ends. The germline V gene encodes CDR1 MNHEY and CDR2 SVGAGI. This CDR3 is CASSYNRAAGELFF. The CDR3 coding sequence is TGTGCCAGCAGTTACAACAGGGCGGCCGGGGAGCTGTTTTTT.

The rearrangement links TRBV28 to TRBJ2-7; tentatively, D is TRBD1 (5 bases). Looked up from germline, CDR1 is MDHEN and CDR2 is SYDVKM. There are 13 residues in the CDR3. The V and J ends lost 8 bases and 4 bases respectively, with 15 bases between them. The CDR3 nucleotides read TGTGCCAGCCGTGGACGGACATGGTACGAGCAGTACTTC. Residues: CASRGRTWYEQYF. Supplemented by reference TRBV28 and TRBJ2-7, the full variable domain reads DVKVTQSSRYLVKRTGEKVFLECVQDMDHENMFWYRQDPGLGLRLIYFSYDVKMKEKGDIPEGYSVSREKKERFSLILESASTNQTSMYLCASRGRTWYEQYFGPGTRLTVT.

This clone has only a few counts. The genes are TRBV5-1 and TRBJ1-3, with D possibly matching TRBD1 (6 bases). The V end was cut by 4 bases, the J end by 0 bases, with 14 bases between. The V gene's germline CDR1 is SGHRS and CDR2 YFSETQ. The CDR3 loop spans 16 amino acids. This CDR3 is CASSVGQQGSGNTIYF. The CDR3 DNA sequence: TGCGCCAGCAGCGTAGGACAGCAAGGCTCTGGAAACACCATATATTTT.